Listed below are T cell receptor beta chains from one sample, sequenced in a study of blood T cell repertoires in COVID-19. This table comes from immunoSEQ multiplex PCR, and its TCRdb copy is limited to in-frame clones, with some not included. Of around 250,000 clones in the sample, approximately 90% were seen once. Sequenced: peripheral blood. These TCRs come from a man between 18 and 29 years old with active or convalescent COVID-19. CDR3s include the opening cysteine and the closing phenylalanine or tryptophan. Fields, in order: D gene, clone size, J gene, V gene, CDR3 protein, CDR3 DNA. A D gene is named only where the DNA matches it firmly. A clone size is listed for some rows: how often the clone was seen (once, few, many), or a class if it is expanded.

. . TRBJ1-5 TRBV27 CASSRHSDYQPQHF TGTGCCAGCAGCCGACATTCTGATTATCAGCCCCAGCATTTT
TRBD1 . TRBJ1-3 TRBV5-4 CASSSSGQHTSIYF TGTGCCAGCAGCTCCTCGGGACAGCACACTTCCATATATTTT
TRBD2 few TRBJ2-3 TRBV28 CASSPPGGAFTDTQYF TGTGCCAGCAGCCCCCCCGGGGGGGCTTTCACAGATACGCAGTATTTT
TRBD1 . TRBJ2-7 TRBV19 CASSRGGQAYEQYF TGTGCCAGTAGCCGTGGGGGACAGGCCTACGAGCAGTACTTC
. . TRBJ1-5 TRBV30 CAWSVGGAGHQPQHF TGTGCCTGGAGTGTAGGCGGCGCGGGGCATCAGCCCCAGCATTTT
. . TRBJ1-2 TRBV27 CASRGASGYGYTF TGTGCCAGCAGGGGGGCCTCGGGCTATGGCTACACCTTC
TRBD2 . TRBJ2-7 TRBV7-2 CASSSASGGTYEQYF TGTGCCAGCAGCTCTGCTAGCGGGGGGACCTACGAGCAGTACTTC
. . TRBJ2-1 TRBV18 CASSPQNRANEQFF TGTGCCAGCTCACCACAAAACAGGGCAAATGAGCAGTTCTTC
TRBD2 few TRBJ2-2 TRBV6-5 CASSMTSGVSGELFF TGTGCCAGCAGTATGACTAGCGGGGTTTCCGGGGAGCTGTTTTTT
. . TRBJ2-2 TRBV30 CAWSTVSGELFF TGTGCCTGGAGCACGGTATCCGGGGAGCTGTTTTTT
TRBD1 . TRBJ2-1 TRBV3-1/TRBV3-2 CASSSRSAGTGLIGQFF TGTGCCAGCAGTTCCCGGTCAGCGGGGACAGGGCTTATCGGGCAGTTCTTC
. . TRBJ2-5 TRBV30 CAWSPDPLEETQYF TGTGCCTGGAGTCCCGACCCCTTGGAGGAGACCCAGTACTTC
TRBD1 . TRBJ2-1 TRBV19 CASRDRGTTRDEQFF TGTGCCAGTAGGGACAGGGGAACTACTAGGGATGAGCAGTTCTTC
. once TRBJ1-4 TRBV4-1 CASSQDFQSATNEKLFF TGCGCCAGCAGCCAAGATTTCCAGTCTGCAACTAATGAAAAACTGTTTTTT
. . TRBJ1-5 TRBV6-5 CASSLGLGQPQHF TGTGCCAGCAGCCTAGGATTGGGTCAGCCCCAGCATTTT
TRBD2 . TRBJ2-1 TRBV5-4 CASSPTSGGAGEQFF TGTGCCAGCAGCCCTACTAGCGGGGGGGCCGGTGAGCAGTTCTTC
. . TRBJ2-2 TRBV6-2/TRBV6-3 CASSIQGSGSGELFF TGTGCCAGCAGTATACAGGGATCGGGCTCCGGGGAGCTGTTTTTT
TRBD2 . TRBJ2-3 TRBV7-6 CASSLPTGGGDTQYF TGTGCCAGCAGCTTACCAACGGGGGGGGGAGATACGCAGTATTTT
TRBD2 . TRBJ2-3 TRBV6-5 CASTRAGGPADTQYF TGTGCCAGCACCCGAGCGGGGGGCCCCGCGGATACGCAGTATTTT
. . TRBJ1-2 TRBV6-5 CASTRQDYYGYTF TGTGCCAGCACCAGACAGGACTACTATGGCTACACCTTC
. . TRBJ1-2 TRBV6-5 CASSSGGRGYGYTF TGTGCCAGCAGTTCTGGGGGCCGAGGCTATGGCTACACCTTC
. . TRBJ2-7 TRBV11-2 CASSLEYGANEQYF TGTGCCAGCAGCTTAGAGTATGGGGCAAACGAGCAGTACTTC
. . TRBJ1-1 TRBV2 CASSEDGADNTEAFF TGTGCCAGCAGTGAAGATGGGGCAGATAACACTGAAGCTTTCTTT
. . TRBJ1-2 TRBV7-6 CASSLKFQGQF TGTGCCAGCAGCTTAAAGTTCCAGGGTCAATTC
TRBD1 . TRBJ1-5 TRBV4-1 CASSQGQGSYNQPQHF TGCGCCAGCAGCCAAGGACAGGGATCATACAATCAGCCCCAGCATTTT
. once TRBJ1-2 TRBV7-9 CASSLHTNYGYTF TGTGCCAGCAGCTTACACACTAACTATGGCTACACCTTC